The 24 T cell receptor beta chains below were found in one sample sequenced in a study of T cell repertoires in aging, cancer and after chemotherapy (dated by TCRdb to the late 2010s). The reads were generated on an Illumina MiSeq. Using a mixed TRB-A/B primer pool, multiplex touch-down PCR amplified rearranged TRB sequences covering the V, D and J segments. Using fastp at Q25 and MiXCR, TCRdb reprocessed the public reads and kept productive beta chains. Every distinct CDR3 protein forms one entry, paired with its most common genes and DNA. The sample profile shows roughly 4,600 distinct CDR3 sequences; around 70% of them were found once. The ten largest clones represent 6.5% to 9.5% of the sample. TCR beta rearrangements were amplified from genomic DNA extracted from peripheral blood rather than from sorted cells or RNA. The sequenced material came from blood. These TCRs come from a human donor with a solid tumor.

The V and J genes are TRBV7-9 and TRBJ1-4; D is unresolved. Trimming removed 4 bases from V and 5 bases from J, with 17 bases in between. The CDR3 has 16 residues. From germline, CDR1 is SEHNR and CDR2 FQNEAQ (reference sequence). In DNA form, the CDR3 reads TGTGCCAGCAGCTCAAAAGGCACGGGGATAAATGAAAAACTGTTTTTT. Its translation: CASSSKGTGINEKLFF.

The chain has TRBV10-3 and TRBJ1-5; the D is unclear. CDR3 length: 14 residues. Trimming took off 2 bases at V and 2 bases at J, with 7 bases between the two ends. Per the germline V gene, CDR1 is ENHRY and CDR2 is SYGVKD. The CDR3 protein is CAISEGQRNQPQHF. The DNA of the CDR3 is TGTGCCATCAGTGAGGGGCAGCGCAATCAGCCCCAGCATTTT.

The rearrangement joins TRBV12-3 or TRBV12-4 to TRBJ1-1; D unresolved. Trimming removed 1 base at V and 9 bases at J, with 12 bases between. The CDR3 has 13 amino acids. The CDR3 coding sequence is TGTGCCAGCAGTTTAGTCCCCGAGGGTAAAGCTTTCTTT. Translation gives CASSLVPEGKAFF.

CDR3 residues: CASSLQGGEKTEAFF. As DNA, the CDR3 is TGCGCCAGCAGCTTGCAAGGGGGGGAAAAGACTGAAGCTTTCTTT. This rearrangement joins TRBV5-1 to TRBJ1-1; perhaps TRBD1 as D (6 bases). CDR3 length: 15 amino acids. CDR1 is SGHRS, CDR2 YFSETQ, per germline. The V end was cut by 1 base, the J end by 5 bases, with 15 bases between.

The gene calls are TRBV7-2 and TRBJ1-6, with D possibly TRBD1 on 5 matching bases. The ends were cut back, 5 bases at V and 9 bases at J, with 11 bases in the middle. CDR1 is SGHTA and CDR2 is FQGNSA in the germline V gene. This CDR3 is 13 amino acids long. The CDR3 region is CASSAVGVSPLHF. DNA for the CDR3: TGTGCCAGCAGCGCGGTAGGGGTTTCACCCCTCCACTTT.

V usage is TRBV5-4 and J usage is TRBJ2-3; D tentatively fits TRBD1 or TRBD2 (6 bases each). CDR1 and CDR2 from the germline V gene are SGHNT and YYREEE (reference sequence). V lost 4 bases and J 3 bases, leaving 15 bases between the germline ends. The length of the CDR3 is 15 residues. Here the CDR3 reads CASSEQGLLTDTQYF. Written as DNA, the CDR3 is TGTGCCAGCAGCGAACAGGGACTCTTAACAGATACGCAGTATTTT.

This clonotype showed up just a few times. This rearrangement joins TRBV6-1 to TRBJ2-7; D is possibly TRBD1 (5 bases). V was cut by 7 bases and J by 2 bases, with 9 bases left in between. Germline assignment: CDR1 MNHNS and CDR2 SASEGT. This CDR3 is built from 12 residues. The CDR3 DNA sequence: TGTGCCAGCAAGCAGGGCCCCTACGAGCAGTACTTC. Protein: CASKQGPYEQYF.

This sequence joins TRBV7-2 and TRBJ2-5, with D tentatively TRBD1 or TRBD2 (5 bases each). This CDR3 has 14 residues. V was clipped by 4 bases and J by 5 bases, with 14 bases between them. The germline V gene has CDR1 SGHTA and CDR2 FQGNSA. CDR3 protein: CASSYARGSETQYF. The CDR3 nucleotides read TGTGCCAGCAGCTATGCGAGGGGTAGCGAGACCCAGTACTTC. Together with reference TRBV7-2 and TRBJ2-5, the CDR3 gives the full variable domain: GAGVSQSPSNKVTEKGKDVELRCDPISGHTALYWYRQSLGQGLEFLIYFQGNSAPDKSGLPSDRFSAERTGGSVSTLTIQRTQQEDSAVYLCASSYARGSETQYFGPGTRLLVL.

Written as DNA, the CDR3 is TGTGCCAGTCGTCCCGGGACAGGACCCGACTTTCGGCCCCAGCATTTT. Translation gives CASRPGTGPDFRPQHF. The gene calls are TRBV19 and TRBJ1-5, with 8 bases that match TRBD1. There are 16 residues in the CDR3. The germline CDR1 and CDR2 sequences are LNHDA and SQIVND (reference sequence). V shed 8 bases and J 9 bases; nucleotides not matched to a gene: 18.

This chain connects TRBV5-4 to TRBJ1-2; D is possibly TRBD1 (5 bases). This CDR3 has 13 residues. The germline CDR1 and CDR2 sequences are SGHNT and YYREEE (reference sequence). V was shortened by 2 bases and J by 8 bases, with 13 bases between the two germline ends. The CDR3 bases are TGTGCCAGCAGCTTTGGCAGGGCCGGGGGCTACACCTTC. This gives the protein CASSFGRAGGYTF.

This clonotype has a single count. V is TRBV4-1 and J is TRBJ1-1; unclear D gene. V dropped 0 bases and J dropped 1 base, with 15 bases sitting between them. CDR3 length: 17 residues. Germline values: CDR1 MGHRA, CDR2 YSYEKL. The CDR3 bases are TGCGCCAGCAGCCAAGACCCGTCTGAGAGGACGAACACTGAAGCTTTCTTT. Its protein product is CASSQDPSERTNTEAFF.

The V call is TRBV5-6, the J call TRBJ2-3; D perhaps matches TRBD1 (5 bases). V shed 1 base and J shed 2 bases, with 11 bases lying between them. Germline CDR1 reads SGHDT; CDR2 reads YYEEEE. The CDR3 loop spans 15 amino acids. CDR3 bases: TGTGCCAGCAGCTTGATCGACAGACACACAGATACGCAGTATTTT. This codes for CASSLIDRHTDTQYF.

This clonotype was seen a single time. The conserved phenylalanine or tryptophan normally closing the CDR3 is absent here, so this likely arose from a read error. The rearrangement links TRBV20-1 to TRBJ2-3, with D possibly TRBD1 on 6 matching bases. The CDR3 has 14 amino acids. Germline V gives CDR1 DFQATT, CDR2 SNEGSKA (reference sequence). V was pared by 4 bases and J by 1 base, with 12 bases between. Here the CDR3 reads CSATTGSGTDTQYS. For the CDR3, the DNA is TGCAGTGCTACCACAGGGTCGGGCACAGATACGCAGTATTCT.

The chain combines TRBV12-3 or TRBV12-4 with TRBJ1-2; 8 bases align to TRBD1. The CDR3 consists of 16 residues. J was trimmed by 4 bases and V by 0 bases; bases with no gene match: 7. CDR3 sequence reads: CASSLAQGAAAYGYTF. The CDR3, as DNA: TGTGCCAGCAGTTTAGCCCAGGGGGCGGCAGCCTATGGCTACACCTTC.

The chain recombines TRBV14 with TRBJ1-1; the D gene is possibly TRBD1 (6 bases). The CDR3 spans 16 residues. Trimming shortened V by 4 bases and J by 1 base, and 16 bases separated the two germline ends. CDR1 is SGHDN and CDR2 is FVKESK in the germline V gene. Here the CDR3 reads CASSLTGYFTNTEAFF. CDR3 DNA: TGTGCCAGCAGCCTCACAGGGTACTTTACGAACACTGAAGCTTTCTTT. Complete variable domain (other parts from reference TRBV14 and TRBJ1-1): EAGVTQFPSHSVIEKGQTVTLRCDPISGHDNLYWYRRVMGKEIKFLLHFVKESKQDESGMPNNRFLAERTGGTYSTLKVQPAELEDSGVYFCASSLTGYFTNTEAFFGQGTRLTVV.

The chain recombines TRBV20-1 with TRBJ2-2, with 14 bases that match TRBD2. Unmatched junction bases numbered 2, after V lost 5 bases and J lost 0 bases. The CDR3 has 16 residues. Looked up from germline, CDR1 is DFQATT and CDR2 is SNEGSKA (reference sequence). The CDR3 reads CSAGGLAGANTGELFF. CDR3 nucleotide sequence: TGCAGTGCTGGGGGACTAGCGGGAGCGAACACCGGGGAGCTGTTTTTT.

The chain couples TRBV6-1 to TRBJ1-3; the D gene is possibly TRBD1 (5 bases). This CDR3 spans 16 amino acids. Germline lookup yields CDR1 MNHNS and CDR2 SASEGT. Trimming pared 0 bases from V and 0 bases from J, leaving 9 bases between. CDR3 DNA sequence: TGTGCCAGCAGTGAAGCGCAGGGTGTCTCTGGAAACACCATATATTTT. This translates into CASSEAQGVSGNTIYF.

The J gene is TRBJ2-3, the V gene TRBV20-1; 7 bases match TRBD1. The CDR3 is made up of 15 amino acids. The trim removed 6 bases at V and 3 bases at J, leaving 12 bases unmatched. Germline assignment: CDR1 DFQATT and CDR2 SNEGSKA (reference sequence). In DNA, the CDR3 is TGCAGTGCGACGAACCCAGAGGGGGCAACAGATACGCAGTATTTT. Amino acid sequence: CSATNPEGATDTQYF.

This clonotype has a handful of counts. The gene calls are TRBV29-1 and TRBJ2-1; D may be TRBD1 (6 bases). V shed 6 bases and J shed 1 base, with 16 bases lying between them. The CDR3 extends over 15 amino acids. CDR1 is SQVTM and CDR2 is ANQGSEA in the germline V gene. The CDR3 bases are TGCAGCGTCGCAAGGGGGTTAGGGTCCTACAATGAGCAGTTCTTC. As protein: CSVARGLGSYNEQFF.

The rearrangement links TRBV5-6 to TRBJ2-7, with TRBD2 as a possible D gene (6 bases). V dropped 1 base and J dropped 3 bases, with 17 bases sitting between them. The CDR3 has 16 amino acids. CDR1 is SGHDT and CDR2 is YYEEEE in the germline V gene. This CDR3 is CASSLFDTEGSYEQYF. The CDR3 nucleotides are TGTGCCAGCAGCTTGTTTGATACGGAGGGGAGCTACGAGCAGTACTTC.

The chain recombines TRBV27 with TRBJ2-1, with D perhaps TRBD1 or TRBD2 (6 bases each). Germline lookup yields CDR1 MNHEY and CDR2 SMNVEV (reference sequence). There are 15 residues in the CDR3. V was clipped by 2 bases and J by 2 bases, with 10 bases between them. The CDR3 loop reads CASSLEGGPYNEQFF. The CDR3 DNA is TGTGCCAGCAGTTTAGAGGGGGGCCCCTACAATGAGCAGTTCTTC.

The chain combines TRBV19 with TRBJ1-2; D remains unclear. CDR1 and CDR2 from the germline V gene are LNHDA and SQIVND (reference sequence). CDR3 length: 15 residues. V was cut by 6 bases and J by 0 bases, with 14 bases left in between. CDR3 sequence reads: CASRRLTPTNYGYTF. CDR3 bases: TGTGCCAGTAGAAGATTGACACCGACTAACTATGGCTACACCTTC. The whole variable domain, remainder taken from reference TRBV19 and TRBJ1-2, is DGGITQSPKYLFRKEGQNVTLSCEQNLNHDAMYWYRQDPGQGLRLIYYSQIVNDFQKGDIAEGYSVSREKKESFPLTVTSAQKNPTAFYLCASRRLTPTNYGYTFGSGTRLTVV.

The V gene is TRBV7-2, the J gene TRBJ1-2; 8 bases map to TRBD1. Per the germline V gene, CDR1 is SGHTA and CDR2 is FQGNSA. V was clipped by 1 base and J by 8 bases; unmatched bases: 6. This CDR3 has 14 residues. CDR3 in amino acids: CASSLDRQGRGYTF. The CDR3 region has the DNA TGTGCCAGCAGCTTAGATCGACAGGGGCGAGGCTACACCTTC.

The CDR3 coding sequence is TGTGCCAGCGTTAGCCGGACAGGGCTCCCGTACGAGCAGTACTTC. Protein product: CASVSRTGLPYEQYF. The rearrangement uses TRBV6-2 or TRBV6-3 and TRBJ2-7; 8 bases map to TRBD1. The V and J ends lost 8 bases and 4 bases, in that order; junction bases with no gene match: 13. Germline CDR1 and CDR2: MNHEY and SVGEGT. The CDR3 contains 15 residues.